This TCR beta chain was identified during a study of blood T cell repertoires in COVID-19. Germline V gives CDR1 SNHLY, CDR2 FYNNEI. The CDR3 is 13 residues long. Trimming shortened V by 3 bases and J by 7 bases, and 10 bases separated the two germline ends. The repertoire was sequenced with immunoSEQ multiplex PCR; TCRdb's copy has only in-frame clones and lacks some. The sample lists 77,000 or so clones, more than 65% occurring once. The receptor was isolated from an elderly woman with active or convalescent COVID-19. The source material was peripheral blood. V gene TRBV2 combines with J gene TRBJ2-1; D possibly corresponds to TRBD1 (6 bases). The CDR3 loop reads CASSEGARNEQFF. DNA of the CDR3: TGTGCCAGCAGTGAGGGGGCCCGGAATGAGCAGTTCTTC.